The 7 T cell receptor beta chains listed next were all sequenced from one sample in a study of shared clonotypes between healthy human individuals. Clones were sequenced by immunoSEQ multiplex PCR, and TCRdb holds only the in-frame ones, with some missing. Found here are 170,000 or so clones, over 50% of them singletons; the top ten hold more than 9%. Sequencing used memory CD4+ T cells sorted from blood. Subset: CD45RA-negative fraction. The receptor set was obtained from a young man in good health.

This clone was recorded a few times. The V call is TRBV6-5, the J call TRBJ1-1; 7 bases align to TRBD1. CDR3 length: 14 amino acids. In germline, CDR1 is MNHEY, CDR2 SVGAGI. The V gene end was trimmed by 7 bases and the J gene end by 0 bases; junction bases not matched to a gene: 5. This CDR3 reads CASTKTGLNTEAFF. Written as DNA, the CDR3 is TGTGCCAGCACAAAGACAGGGTTGAACACTGAAGCTTTCTTT.

The chain has TRBV2 and TRBJ2-2; perhaps D is TRBD1 or TRBD2 (5 bases each). The germline V and J ends were trimmed by 2 bases and 7 bases, with 14 bases remaining between them. The CDR3 consists of 15 residues. The germline CDR1 and CDR2 sequences are SNHLY and FYNNEI. The CDR3 sequence is CASSELSRENGELFF. CDR3 coding DNA: TGTGCCAGCAGTGAACTTTCCAGGGAGAACGGGGAGCTGTTTTTT.

The chain is built from TRBV25-1 and TRBJ2-1; no reliable D call. Germline CDR1 is MGHDK and CDR2 is SYGVNS. With 2 bases removed from V and 6 bases from J, the gap between germline ends came to 17 bases. CDR3 length: 16 amino acids. CDR3 amino acids: CASSELGTQFGNEQFF. The CDR3 coding sequence is TGTGCCAGCAGTGAACTGGGCACTCAGTTCGGCAATGAGCAGTTCTTC.

This rearrangement joins TRBV7-9 to TRBJ2-1; 11 bases agree with TRBD2. The trim removed 1 base at V and 7 bases at J, leaving 6 bases unmatched. CDR3 length: 16 residues. The germline gives CDR1 SEHNR, CDR2 FQNEAQ (reference sequence). The DNA for the CDR3 is TGTGCCAGCAGCTTAGACACTAGCGGGAGACGTAATGAGCAGTTCTTC. It is translated as CASSLDTSGRRNEQFF.

The V call is TRBV7-2, the J call TRBJ2-5; D unclear. Germline V CDR1 and CDR2: SGHTA, FQGNSA. This CDR3 has 14 residues. V was pared by 0 bases and J by 5 bases, with 10 bases between. The CDR3 loop is CASSLASGRETQYF. The CDR3 coding sequence is TGTGCCAGCAGCTTAGCGTCCGGGCGTGAGACCCAGTACTTC.

The V call is TRBV7-2, the J call TRBJ2-3; no clear D gene. V lost 5 bases and J 2 bases, leaving 5 bases between the germline ends. The CDR3 length is 12 residues. Per the germline V gene, CDR1 is SGHTA and CDR2 is FQGNSA. CDR3 protein: CASSQDTDTQYF. The CDR3 coding sequence is TGTGCCAGCAGCCAGGACACAGATACGCAGTATTTT.

This clone was recorded a few times. The V gene is TRBV7-6, the J gene TRBJ2-5; D remains unclear. The length of the CDR3 is 12 residues. From germline, CDR1 is SGHVS and CDR2 FNYEAQ. V was shortened by 1 base and J by 5 bases, with 5 bases between the two germline ends. Here the CDR3 reads CASSLVGETQYF. The DNA for the CDR3 is TGTGCCAGCAGCTTAGTCGGGGAGACCCAGTACTTC. Drawing the rest from reference TRBV7-6 and TRBJ2-5, the complete variable domain is GAGVSQSPRYKVTKRGQDVALRCDPISGHVSLYWYRQALGQGPEFLTYFNYEAQQDKSGLPNDRFSAERPEGSISTLTIQRTEQRDSAMYRCASSLVGETQYFGPGTRLLVL.